The 12 T cell receptor beta chains below come from one sample, sequenced in a study of cytomegalovirus exposure and HLA in healthy donors. With 60 Vbeta and 13 Jbeta primers, the PCR was carried out. The protocol was immunoSEQ multiplex PCR, while the TCRdb copy is restricted to in-frame clones and leaves out a portion. The sample lists roughly 140,000 clones; approximately 80% were seen once. Sequencing was done on a sample of PBMCs. The receptors derive from a woman under 30 in good health and CMV-seropositive.

The chain has TRBV6-1 and TRBJ1-2, with 7 positions matching TRBD1. The germline CDR1 and CDR2 sequences are MNHNS and SASEGT. The CDR3 spans 17 residues. V was clipped by 0 bases and J by 6 bases; unmatched bases: 13. CDR3 region: CASSEALLLGQRNGYTF. CDR3 coding DNA: TGTGCCAGCAGTGAAGCGCTTCTCTTGGGACAGAGAAATGGCTACACCTTC.

The genes are TRBV11-1 and TRBJ2-7, with 7 bases lining up with TRBD1. The junction had 5 bases not matched to a gene; V was cut back by 5 bases and J by 1 base. The CDR3 consists of 14 residues. Germline CDR1 and CDR2: SGHAT and FQDESV (reference sequence). The CDR3 DNA reads as TGTGCCAGCAGCCGGGACAGATTTTCCTACGAGCAGTACTTC. It codes for CASSRDRFSYEQYF.

The chain is built from TRBV6-1 and TRBJ1-4; 7 nucleotides line up with TRBD1. Germline CDR1 MNHNS, CDR2 SASEGT. This CDR3 contains 14 residues. V trimming: 4 bases; J trimming: 8 bases; junction bases outside the gene matches: 7. The CDR3 loop reads CASSGTGGREKLFF. The CDR3 nucleotides are TGTGCCAGCAGTGGGACAGGTGGGAGGGAAAAACTGTTTTTT.

This clone was detected only a few times. The chain recombines TRBV5-1 with TRBJ2-6, with D possibly matching TRBD1 (5 bases). This CDR3 spans 16 amino acids. Germline V gene data show CDR1 as SGHRS and CDR2 as YFSETQ. Trimming stripped 4 bases from V and 1 base from J, with 12 bases between. The CDR3 bases are TGCGCCAGCAGCCAAGGAACAGGATCTGGGGCCAACGTCCTGACTTTC. This sequence encodes CASSQGTGSGANVLTF.

This chain uses TRBV5-4 with TRBJ1-4; no clear D. Germline loops: CDR1 SGHNT, CDR2 YYREEE (reference sequence). V gave up 4 bases and J gave up 7 bases, with 11 bases separating them. This CDR3 is built from 13 residues. The chain's CDR3 is CASSLGSGEKLFF. CDR3 nucleotide sequence: TGTGCCAGCAGCCTTGGATCGGGTGAAAAACTGTTTTTT.

This clone was picked up one time. The J gene is TRBJ2-5, the V gene TRBV5-1; D possibly corresponds to TRBD1 (5 bases). This CDR3 comprises 16 residues. The V gene's germline CDR1 is SGHRS and CDR2 YFSETQ. The germline V and J ends were trimmed by 3 bases and 4 bases, with 19 bases remaining between them. The CDR3 is CASSSRAGIASETQYF. The CDR3 DNA reads as TGCGCCAGCAGCTCCCGGGCAGGGATCGCATCAGAGACCCAGTACTTC. Looking up the rest from reference TRBV5-1 and TRBJ2-5 gives the full variable domain: KAGVTQTPRYLIKTRGQQVTLSCSPISGHRSVSWYQQTPGQGLQFLFEYFSETQRNKGNFPGRFSGRQFSNSRSEMNVSTLELGDSALYLCASSSRAGIASETQYFGPGTRLLVL.

In this sample, this clone turned up once. The chain combines TRBV6-1 with TRBJ1-1, with no clear D. Trimming cost V 2 bases and J 1 base, with 8 bases left between them. The germline gives CDR1 MNHNS, CDR2 SASEGT. The CDR3 is 14 amino acids. The CDR3 loop reads CASSESSENTEAFF. Written as DNA, the CDR3 is TGTGCCAGCAGTGAATCGAGCGAGAACACTGAAGCTTTCTTT.

This clone was picked up one time. The chain carries TRBV27 and TRBJ2-3, with 11 bases fitting TRBD1. The CDR3 has 13 residues. V lost 7 bases to trimming and J lost 4 bases; unmatched junction nucleotides: 1. The germline gives CDR1 MNHEY, CDR2 SMNVEV (reference sequence). CDR3 DNA sequence: TGTGCCAGCAAGGGACAGGGGGCAGATACGCAGTATTTT. This encodes CASKGQGADTQYF.

This clone was found once. V usage is TRBV5-1 and J usage is TRBJ2-1; 8 bases fit TRBD2. CDR3 length: 15 amino acids. J was trimmed by 5 bases and V by 0 bases; bases with no gene match: 4. Germline V gene lookup returns CDR1 SGHRS and CDR2 YFSETQ. The CDR3 DNA sequence: TGCGCCAGCAGCTTGGGGACTAGCAGAAACAATGAGCAGTTCTTC. It encodes CASSLGTSRNNEQFF.

This chain uses TRBV6-5 with TRBJ2-4, with 7 bases matching TRBD1. The V gene end was trimmed by 6 bases and the J gene end by 7 bases; junction bases not matched to a gene: 6. CDR1 and CDR2 (germline): MNHEY, SVGAGI. This CDR3 is built from 13 residues. The DNA for the CDR3 is TGTGCCAGCAGGGGACAGCCTGGCAACATTCAGTACTTC. Protein sequence: CASRGQPGNIQYF.

The V and J genes are TRBV5-4 and TRBJ1-1; D is perhaps TRBD1 (5 bases). This CDR3 region has 17 residues. CDR1 SGHNT and CDR2 YYREEE come from the germline V gene (reference sequence). The V gene lost 2 bases and the J gene lost 4 bases, with 21 bases spanning the gap. CDR3 residues: CASSLTPLRVGATEAFF. CDR3 coding DNA: TGTGCCAGCAGCTTAACTCCCCTCAGGGTGGGCGCCACTGAAGCTTTCTTT.

The rearrangement uses TRBV5-1 and TRBJ2-2; TRBD1 matches at 10 bases. The CDR3 is 15 residues long. J was trimmed by 6 bases and V by 4 bases; bases with no gene match: 6. Germline V gives CDR1 SGHRS, CDR2 YFSETQ. Written as DNA, the CDR3 is TGCGCCAGCAGCAGAGGACAGGGGGAGGCCGGGGAGCTGTTTTTT. Protein: CASSRGQGEAGELFF.